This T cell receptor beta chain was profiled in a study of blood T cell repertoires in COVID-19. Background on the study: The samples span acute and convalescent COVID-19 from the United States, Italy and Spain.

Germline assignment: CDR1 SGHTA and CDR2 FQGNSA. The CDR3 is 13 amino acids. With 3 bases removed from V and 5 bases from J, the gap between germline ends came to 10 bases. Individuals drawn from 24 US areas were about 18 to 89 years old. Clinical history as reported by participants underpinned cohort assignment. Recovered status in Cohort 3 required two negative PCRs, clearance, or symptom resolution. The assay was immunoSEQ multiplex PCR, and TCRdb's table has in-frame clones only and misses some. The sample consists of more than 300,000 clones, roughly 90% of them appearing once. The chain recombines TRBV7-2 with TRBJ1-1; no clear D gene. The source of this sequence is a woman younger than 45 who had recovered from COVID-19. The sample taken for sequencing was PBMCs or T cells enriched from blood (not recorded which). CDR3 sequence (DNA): TGTGCCAGCAGCTTGAGGAGTAGAACTGAAGCTTTCTTT. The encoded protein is CASSLRSRTEAFF.